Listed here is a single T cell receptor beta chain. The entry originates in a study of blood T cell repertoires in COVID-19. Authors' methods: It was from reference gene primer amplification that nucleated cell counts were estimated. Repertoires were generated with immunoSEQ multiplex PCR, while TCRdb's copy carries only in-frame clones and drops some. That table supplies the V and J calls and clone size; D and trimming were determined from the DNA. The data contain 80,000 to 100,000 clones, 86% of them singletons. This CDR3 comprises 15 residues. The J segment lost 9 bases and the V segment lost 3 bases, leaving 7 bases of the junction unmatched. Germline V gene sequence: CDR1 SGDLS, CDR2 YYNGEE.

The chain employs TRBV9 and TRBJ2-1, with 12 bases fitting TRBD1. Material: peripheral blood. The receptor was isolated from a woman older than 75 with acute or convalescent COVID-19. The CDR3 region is CASSAAGQGASEQFF. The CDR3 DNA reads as TGTGCCAGCAGCGCCGCGGGACAGGGGGCCAGTGAGCAGTTCTTC.